A single sample is the source of the 23 T cell receptor beta chains below, sequenced in a study of CD8 T cells in Susac syndrome. It was with random hexamers that roughly 0.45 to 1 ug RNA was reverse transcribed. TCRdb redid the calling of the immunoSEQ multiplex PCR reads with MiXCR, one entry per CDR3 protein. The table records nearly 110,000 distinct CDR3 sequences, roughly 94% of them present only once. Sequencing input: CD8+ T cells from PBMCs. These receptors all come from a human donor with Susac syndrome.

The CDR3 loop reads CASGIGPLGELFF. CDR3 nucleotide sequence: TGTGCCAGCGGGATTGGGCCCCTCGGGGAGCTGTTTTTT. The chain employs TRBV4-2 and TRBJ2-2; no clear D gene. CDR3 length: 13 residues. The V gene lost 8 bases and the J gene lost 7 bases, with 14 bases spanning the gap. Germline lookup yields CDR1 LGHNA and CDR2 YNFKEQ.

CDR3 bases: TGTGCCAGCAGCTTGGAACAGAGGACAGATACGCAGTATTTT. Translating gives CASSLEQRTDTQYF. V usage is TRBV5-4 and J usage is TRBJ2-3; D not certain. The V end was cut by 0 bases, the J end by 3 bases, with 8 bases between. The germline V gene encodes CDR1 SGHNT and CDR2 YYREEE (reference sequence). The CDR3 has 14 residues.

V is TRBV6-1 and J is TRBJ2-7; 9 bases map to TRBD2. Trimming took 2 bases from V and 2 from J; bases not matched to a gene: 10. The CDR3 contains 17 residues. Germline lookup yields CDR1 MNHNS and CDR2 SASEGT. The CDR3 here is CASSELVAGDFPYEQYF. CDR3 nucleotides: TGTGCCAGCAGTGAATTGGTAGCGGGGGACTTTCCCTACGAGCAGTACTTC.

This CDR3 is CASSRQSQPQHF. The CDR3 DNA reads as TGTGCCAGCTCACGGCAGTCTCAGCCCCAGCATTTT. The J gene is TRBJ1-5, the V gene TRBV18; no definite D call. The CDR3 length is 12 residues. With 4 bases removed from V and 6 bases from J, the gap between germline ends came to 7 bases. The germline CDR1 and CDR2 sequences are KGHSH and LQKENI.

This sequence joins TRBV7-9 and TRBJ1-6; 9 nucleotides match TRBD1. Germline CDR1 SEHNR, CDR2 FQNEAQ (reference sequence). V dropped 6 bases and J dropped 10; count of bases not matched to a gene: 10. This CDR3 contains 15 residues. Here the CDR3 reads CASRSGTGRDSPLHF. For the CDR3, the DNA is TGTGCCAGCAGAAGCGGGACAGGGAGGGACTCACCCCTCCACTTT.

The rearrangement links TRBV3-1 to TRBJ2-7; no clear D gene. The V gene's germline CDR1 is LGHDT and CDR2 YNNKEL (reference sequence). The CDR3 is made up of 15 amino acids. The V gene lost 0 bases and the J gene lost 2 bases, with 11 bases spanning the gap. CDR3 region: CASSQDRVGTYEQYF. CDR3 coding DNA: TGTGCCAGCAGCCAAGATCGCGTGGGAACCTACGAGCAGTACTTC.

This clonotype occurred once. The chain has TRBV10-2 and TRBJ2-5; 7 bases line up with TRBD1. Germline CDR1 WSHSY, CDR2 SAAADI. CDR3 length equals 16 residues. V was clipped by 3 bases and J by 2 bases; unmatched bases: 9. In DNA form, the CDR3 reads TGCGCCAGCAGTGAATCCGACAGGGCCTTACAAGAGACCCAGTACTTC. This sequence encodes CASSESDRALQETQYF.

This sequence joins TRBV5-4 and TRBJ2-3; D ambiguous. This CDR3 comprises 10 residues. Trimming shortened V by 7 bases and J by 1 base, and 1 base separated the two germline ends. Per germline, CDR1 SGHNT and CDR2 YYREEE (reference sequence). The CDR3 sequence: CASGTDTQYF. DNA of the CDR3: TGTGCCAGCGGCACAGATACGCAGTATTTT.

This clonotype has just one count. The chain links TRBV18 to TRBJ1-2, with unresolved D. The CDR3 totals 15 residues. CDR1 KGHSH and CDR2 LQKENI come from the germline V gene. V lost 3 bases and J 3 bases, leaving 14 bases between the germline ends. CDR3: CASSPSRTDDYGYTF. The CDR3 coding sequence is TGTGCCAGCTCACCCTCCAGGACCGATGACTATGGCTACACCTTC.

This chain joins TRBV4-1 and TRBJ1-5; D is unresolved. V was cut by 0 bases and J by 2 bases, with 5 bases left in between. The CDR3 extends over 14 amino acids. Germline CDR1 is MGHRA and CDR2 is YSYEKL. CDR3 bases: TGCGCCAGCAGCCAAGAAGACCGCAATCAGCCCCAGCATTTT. Protein product: CASSQEDRNQPQHF.

The V gene is TRBV15, the J gene TRBJ1-5, with 7 positions matching TRBD1. V shed 4 bases, J shed 5 bases, and the junction held 5 bases outside the gene matches. Germline V gives CDR1 LNHNV, CDR2 YYDKDF (reference sequence). The CDR3 totals 14 residues. The CDR3 sequence is CATSMTGPHQPQHF. The CDR3 DNA is TGTGCCACCAGCATGACAGGGCCCCATCAGCCCCAGCATTTT.

In its sample, this clonotype was seen once. CDR3 sequence (DNA): TGCGCCAGCAGACCCGGACAGGGGAGCTACGAGCAGTACTTC. Translated: CASRPGQGSYEQYF. The chain has TRBV5-1 and TRBJ2-7; 9 bases match TRBD1. The CDR3 length is 14 residues. Trimming cost V 5 bases and J 3 bases; bases outside gene matches: 6. Germline V gene data show CDR1 as SGHRS and CDR2 as YFSETQ.

This chain joins TRBV20-1 and TRBJ2-4; TRBD1 aligns across 8 bases. Per the germline V gene, CDR1 is DFQATT and CDR2 is SNEGSKA (reference sequence). This CDR3 spans 18 amino acids. V was pared by 4 bases and J by 0 bases, with 14 bases of the junction left unmatched. The CDR3 bases are TGCAGTGCTACCCCAGACAGGGGACCTTCTCTAGCCAAAAACATTCAGTACTTC. Its protein product is CSATPDRGPSLAKNIQYF.

The rearrangement links TRBV6-4 to TRBJ2-5; D could derive from TRBD1 or TRBD2 (5 bases each). V was pared by 5 bases and J by 3 bases, with 22 bases between. Germline V gene sequence: CDR1 MRHNA, CDR2 SNTAGT. The CDR3 covers 17 residues. Written as DNA, the CDR3 is TGTGCCAGCAGTCCCCCCCCCGGGACCAACAACAAAGAGACCCAGTACTTC. It encodes CASSPPPGTNNKETQYF.

The rearrangement joins TRBV20-1 to TRBJ2-7, with 10 positions matching TRBD1. Losses at the gene ends were 0 bases for V and 2 bases for J; bases not matched to a gene: 4. Germline lookup yields CDR1 DFQATT and CDR2 SNEGSKA (reference sequence). CDR3 size: 15 residues. For the CDR3, the DNA is TGCAGTGCTAGAGATCCGACAGGGGGCGCCTACGAGCAGTACTTC. Amino acid sequence: CSARDPTGGAYEQYF.

Only one count was recorded for this clonotype. V and J are TRBV9 and TRBJ2-1; D is undetermined. V lost 3 bases to trimming and J lost 4 bases, with 8 bases between them. The CDR3 is 13 amino acids. CDR1 is SGDLS and CDR2 is YYNGEE in the germline V gene. The DNA of the CDR3 is TGTGCCAGCAGCGGGATCGGATACAATGAGCAGTTCTTC. It encodes CASSGIGYNEQFF.

CDR3 protein: CASSDRLAGGPTDTQYF. The CDR3 bases are TGTGCCAGCAGCGACCGACTAGCGGGGGGGCCCACAGATACGCAGTATTTT. The chain links TRBV7-9 to TRBJ2-3, with 14 bases aligning to TRBD2. The V and J ends lost 5 bases and 2 bases, in that order; junction bases with no gene match: 6. CDR3 size: 17 residues. Germline CDR1 reads SEHNR; CDR2 reads FQNEAQ (reference sequence).

The CDR3 protein is CASSPPRAYEQYF. CDR3 sequence (DNA): TGTGCCAGCAGCCCACCCAGGGCCTACGAGCAGTACTTC. This chain joins TRBV9 and TRBJ2-7; the D gene is possibly TRBD1 (5 bases). This CDR3 is 13 amino acids long. Germline V gives CDR1 SGDLS, CDR2 YYNGEE. Trimming stripped 4 bases from V and 2 bases from J, with 10 bases between.

The gene calls are TRBV15 and TRBJ2-5, with TRBD2 matching over 9 bases. V dropped 0 bases and J dropped 3; count of bases not matched to a gene: 5. There are 16 residues in the CDR3. The germline V gene encodes CDR1 LNHNV and CDR2 YYDKDF (reference sequence). The CDR3 is CATSRDPRGGEETQYF. Here the CDR3 DNA reads TGTGCCACCAGCAGAGACCCGCGGGGGGGCGAAGAGACCCAGTACTTC. Using reference TRBV15 and TRBJ2-5 for the parts outside the CDR3, the full variable domain is DAMVIQNPRYQVTQFGKPVTLSCSQTLNHNVMYWYQQKSSQAPKLLFHYYDKDFNNEADTPDNFQSRRPNTSFCFLDIRSPGLGDTAMYLCATSRDPRGGEETQYFGPGTRLLVL.

This chain links TRBV12-3 or TRBV12-4 with TRBJ2-4; 8 bases map to TRBD1. The CDR3 runs 13 residues. J lost 6 bases, V lost 6 bases, and 4 bases had no gene match. CDR3 DNA: TGTGCCAGCAGCCGTGGACAGGGAAACATTCAGTACTTC. Its translation: CASSRGQGNIQYF.

The chain joins TRBV7-8 to TRBJ1-5; no clear D gene. Germline V CDR1 and CDR2: SGHVS, FQNEAQ. CDR3 length: 13 residues. V lost 7 bases to trimming and J lost 5 bases, with 12 bases between them. This CDR3 is CASKRALDQPQHF. The CDR3 coding sequence is TGTGCCAGCAAAAGGGCCCTCGATCAGCCCCAGCATTTT. Complete variable domain (other parts from reference TRBV7-8 and TRBJ1-5): GAGVSQSPRYKVAKRGQDVALRCDPISGHVSLFWYQQALGQGPEFLTYFQNEAQLDKSGLPSDRFFAERPEGSVSTLKIQRTQQEDSAVYLCASKRALDQPQHFGDGTRLSIL.

The rearrangement joins TRBV19 to TRBJ2-2; TRBD1 is a possible D gene (5 bases). The CDR3 consists of 11 residues. The germline V and J ends were trimmed by 8 bases and 5 bases, with 6 bases remaining between them. Germline assignment: CDR1 LNHDA and CDR2 SQIVND (reference sequence). CDR3 protein: CASDRTGELFF. The CDR3 DNA reads as TGTGCCAGTGACAGAACCGGGGAGCTGTTTTTT.

V and J are TRBV27 and TRBJ1-1; D gene unclear. Germline V gene lookup returns CDR1 MNHEY and CDR2 SMNVEV (reference sequence). The CDR3 consists of 15 residues. The V and J ends lost 6 bases and 1 base respectively, with 15 bases between them. CDR3 coding DNA: TGTGCCAGCAGCGACCCTCCACACAAGAACACTGAAGCTTTCTTT. Translated, it gives CASSDPPHKNTEAFF.